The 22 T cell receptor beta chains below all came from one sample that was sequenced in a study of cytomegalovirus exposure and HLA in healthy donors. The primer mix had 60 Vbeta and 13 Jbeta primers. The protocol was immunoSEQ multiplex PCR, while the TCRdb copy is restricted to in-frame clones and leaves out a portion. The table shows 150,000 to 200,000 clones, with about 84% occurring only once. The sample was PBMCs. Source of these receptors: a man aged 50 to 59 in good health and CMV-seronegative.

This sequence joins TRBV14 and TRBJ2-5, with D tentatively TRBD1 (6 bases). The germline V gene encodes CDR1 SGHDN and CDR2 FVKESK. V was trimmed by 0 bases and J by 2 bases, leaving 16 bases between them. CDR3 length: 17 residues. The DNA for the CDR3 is TGTGCCAGCAGCCAAGAATCGGCAGGGGCGTCTCAAGAGACCCAGTACTTC. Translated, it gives CASSQESAGASQETQYF.

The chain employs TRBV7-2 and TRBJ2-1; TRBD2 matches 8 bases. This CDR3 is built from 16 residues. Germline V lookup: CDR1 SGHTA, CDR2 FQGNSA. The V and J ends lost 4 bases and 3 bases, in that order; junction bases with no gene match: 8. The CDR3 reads CASSSSGTRFYNEQFF. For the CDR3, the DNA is TGTGCCAGCAGCTCATCCGGGACTAGGTTCTACAATGAGCAGTTCTTC.

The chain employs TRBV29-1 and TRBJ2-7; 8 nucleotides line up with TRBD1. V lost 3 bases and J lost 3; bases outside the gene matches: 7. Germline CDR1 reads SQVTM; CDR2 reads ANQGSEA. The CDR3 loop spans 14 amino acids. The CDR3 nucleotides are TGCAGCGTTGATCTGGGGACAGGCAACTACGAGCAGTACTTC. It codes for CSVDLGTGNYEQYF.

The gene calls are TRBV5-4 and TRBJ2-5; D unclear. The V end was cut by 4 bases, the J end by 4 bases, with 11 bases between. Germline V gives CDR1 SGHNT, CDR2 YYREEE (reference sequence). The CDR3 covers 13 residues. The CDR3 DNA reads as TGTGCCAGCAGCGGTGGCAGTATAGAGACCCAGTACTTC. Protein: CASSGGSIETQYF.

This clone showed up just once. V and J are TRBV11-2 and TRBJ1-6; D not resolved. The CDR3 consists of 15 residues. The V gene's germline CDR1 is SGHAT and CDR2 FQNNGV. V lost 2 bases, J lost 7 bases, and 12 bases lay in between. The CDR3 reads CASSLKAGTNSPLHF. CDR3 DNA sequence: TGTGCCAGCAGCTTAAAAGCGGGTACCAATTCACCCCTCCACTTT.

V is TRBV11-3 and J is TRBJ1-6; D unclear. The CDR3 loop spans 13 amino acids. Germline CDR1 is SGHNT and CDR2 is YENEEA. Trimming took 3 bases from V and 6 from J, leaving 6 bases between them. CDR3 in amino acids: CASSFPCNSPLHF. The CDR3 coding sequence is TGTGCCAGCAGCTTCCCATGTAATTCACCCCTCCACTTT.

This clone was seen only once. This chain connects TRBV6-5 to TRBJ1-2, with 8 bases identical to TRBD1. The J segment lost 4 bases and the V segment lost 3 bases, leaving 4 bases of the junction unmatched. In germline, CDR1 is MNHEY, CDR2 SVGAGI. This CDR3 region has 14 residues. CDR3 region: CASSYDRGSYGYTF. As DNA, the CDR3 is TGTGCCAGCAGTTATGACAGGGGTAGCTATGGCTACACCTTC.

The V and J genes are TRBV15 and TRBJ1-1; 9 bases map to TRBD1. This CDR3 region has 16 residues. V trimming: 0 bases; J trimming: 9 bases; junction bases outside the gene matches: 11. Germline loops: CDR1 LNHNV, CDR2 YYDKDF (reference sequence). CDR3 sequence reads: CATSRDRRTGAVKAFF. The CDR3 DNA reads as TGTGCCACCAGCAGAGATCGCAGGACAGGGGCCGTGAAAGCTTTCTTT.

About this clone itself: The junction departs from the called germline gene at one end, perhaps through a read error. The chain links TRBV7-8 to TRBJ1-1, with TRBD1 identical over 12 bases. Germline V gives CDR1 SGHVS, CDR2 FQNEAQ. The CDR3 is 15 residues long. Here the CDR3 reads CTSAGDRGPNTEAFF. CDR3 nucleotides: TGCACTTCGGCGGGGGACAGGGGGCCAAACACTGAAGCTTTCTTT.

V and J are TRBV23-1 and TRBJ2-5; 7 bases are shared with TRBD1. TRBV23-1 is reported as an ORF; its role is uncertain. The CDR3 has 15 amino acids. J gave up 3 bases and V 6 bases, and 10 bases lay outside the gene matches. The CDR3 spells CASSGRGQRKETQYF. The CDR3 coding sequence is TGCGCCAGCAGCGGTCGGGGACAGCGAAAAGAGACCCAGTACTTC.

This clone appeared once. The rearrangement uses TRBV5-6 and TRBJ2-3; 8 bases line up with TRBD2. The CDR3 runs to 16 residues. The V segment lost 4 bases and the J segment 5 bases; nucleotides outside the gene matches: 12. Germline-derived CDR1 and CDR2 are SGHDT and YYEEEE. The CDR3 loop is CASSPRDGGAGDTQYF. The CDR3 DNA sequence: TGTGCCAGCAGCCCCCGGGACGGGGGGGCTGGAGATACGCAGTATTTT.

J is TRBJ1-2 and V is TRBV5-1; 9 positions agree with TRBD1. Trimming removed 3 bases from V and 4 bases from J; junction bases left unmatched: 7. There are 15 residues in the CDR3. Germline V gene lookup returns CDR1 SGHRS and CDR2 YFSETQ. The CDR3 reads CASSSGGQGGYGYTF. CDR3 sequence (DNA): TGCGCCAGCAGCTCCGGGGGACAGGGAGGCTATGGCTACACCTTC.

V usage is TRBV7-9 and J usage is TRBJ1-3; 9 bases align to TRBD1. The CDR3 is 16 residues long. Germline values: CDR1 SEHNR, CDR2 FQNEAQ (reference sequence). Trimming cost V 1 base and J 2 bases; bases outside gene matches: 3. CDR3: CASSLGGTGPGNTIYF. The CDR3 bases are TGTGCCAGCAGCTTAGGAGGGACAGGGCCTGGAAACACCATATATTTT.

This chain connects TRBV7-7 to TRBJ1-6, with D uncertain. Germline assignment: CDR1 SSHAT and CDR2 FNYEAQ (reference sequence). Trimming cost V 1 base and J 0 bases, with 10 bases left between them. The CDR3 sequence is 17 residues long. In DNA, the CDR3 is TGTGCCAGCAGCTTAGGAGGCCTGCCCTCCTATAATTCACCCCTCCACTTT. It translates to CASSLGGLPSYNSPLHF.

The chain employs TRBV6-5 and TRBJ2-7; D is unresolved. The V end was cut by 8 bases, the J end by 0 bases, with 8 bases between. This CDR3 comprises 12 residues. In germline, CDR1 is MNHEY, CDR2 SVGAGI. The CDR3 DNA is TGTGCCAGCGCTGGCCACTCCTACGAGCAGTACTTC. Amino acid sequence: CASAGHSYEQYF.

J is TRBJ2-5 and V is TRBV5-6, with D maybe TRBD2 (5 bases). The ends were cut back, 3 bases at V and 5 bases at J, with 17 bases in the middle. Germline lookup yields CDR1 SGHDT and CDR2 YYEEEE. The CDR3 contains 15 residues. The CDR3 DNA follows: TGTGCCAGCAGCTGGGCGGAGGCTGGGCGGGAGACCCAGTACTTC. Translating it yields CASSWAEAGRETQYF. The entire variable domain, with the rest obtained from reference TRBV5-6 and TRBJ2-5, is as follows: DAGVTQSPTHLIKTRGQQVTLRCSPKSGHDTVSWYQQALGQGPQFIFQYYEEEERQRGNFPDRFSGHQFPNYSSELNVNALLLGDSALYLCASSWAEAGRETQYFGPGTRLLVL.

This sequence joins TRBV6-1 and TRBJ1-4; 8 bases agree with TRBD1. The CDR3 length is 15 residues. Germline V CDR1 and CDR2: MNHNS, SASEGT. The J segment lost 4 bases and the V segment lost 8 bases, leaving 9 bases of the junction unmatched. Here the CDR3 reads CASWGRGRVNEKLFF. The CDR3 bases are TGTGCCAGCTGGGGCAGGGGGCGGGTTAATGAAAAACTGTTTTTT.

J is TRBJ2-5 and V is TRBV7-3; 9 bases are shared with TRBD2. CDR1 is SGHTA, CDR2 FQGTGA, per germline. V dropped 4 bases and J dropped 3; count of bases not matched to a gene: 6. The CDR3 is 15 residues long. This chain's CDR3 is CASSSRGGPEETQYF. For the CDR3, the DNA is TGTGCCAGCAGCTCGCGGGGGGGCCCCGAAGAGACCCAGTACTTC.

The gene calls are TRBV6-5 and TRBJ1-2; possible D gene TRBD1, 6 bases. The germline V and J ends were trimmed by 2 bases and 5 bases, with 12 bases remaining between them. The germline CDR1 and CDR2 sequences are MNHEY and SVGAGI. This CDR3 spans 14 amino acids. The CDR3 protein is CASSYQTGWYGYTF. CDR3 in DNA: TGTGCCAGCAGTTACCAGACAGGCTGGTATGGCTACACCTTC.

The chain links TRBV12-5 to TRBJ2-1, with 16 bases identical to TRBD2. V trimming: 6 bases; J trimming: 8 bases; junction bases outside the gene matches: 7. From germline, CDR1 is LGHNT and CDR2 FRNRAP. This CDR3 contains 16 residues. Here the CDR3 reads CASGTGTSGGADEQFF. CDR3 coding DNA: TGTGCTAGTGGCACCGGGACTAGCGGGGGGGCCGATGAGCAGTTCTTC.

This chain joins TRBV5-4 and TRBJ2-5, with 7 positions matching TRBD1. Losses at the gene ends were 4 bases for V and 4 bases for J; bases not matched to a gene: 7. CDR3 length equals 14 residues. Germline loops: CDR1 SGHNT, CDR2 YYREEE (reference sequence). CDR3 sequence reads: CASSNDRVGETQYF. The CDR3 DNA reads TGTGCCAGCAGCAATGACAGGGTCGGAGAGACCCAGTACTTC.

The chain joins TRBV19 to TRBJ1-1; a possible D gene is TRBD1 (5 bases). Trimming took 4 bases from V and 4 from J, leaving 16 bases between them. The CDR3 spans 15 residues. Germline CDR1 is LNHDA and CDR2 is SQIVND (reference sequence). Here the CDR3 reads CASSTLILDSTEAFF. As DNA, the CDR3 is TGTGCCAGTAGTACCCTTATTCTAGACAGCACTGAAGCTTTCTTT. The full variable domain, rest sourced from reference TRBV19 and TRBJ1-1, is DGGITQSPKYLFRKEGQNVTLSCEQNLNHDAMYWYRQDPGQGLRLIYYSQIVNDFQKGDIAEGYSVSREKKESFPLTVTSAQKNPTAFYLCASSTLILDSTEAFFGQGTRLTVV.